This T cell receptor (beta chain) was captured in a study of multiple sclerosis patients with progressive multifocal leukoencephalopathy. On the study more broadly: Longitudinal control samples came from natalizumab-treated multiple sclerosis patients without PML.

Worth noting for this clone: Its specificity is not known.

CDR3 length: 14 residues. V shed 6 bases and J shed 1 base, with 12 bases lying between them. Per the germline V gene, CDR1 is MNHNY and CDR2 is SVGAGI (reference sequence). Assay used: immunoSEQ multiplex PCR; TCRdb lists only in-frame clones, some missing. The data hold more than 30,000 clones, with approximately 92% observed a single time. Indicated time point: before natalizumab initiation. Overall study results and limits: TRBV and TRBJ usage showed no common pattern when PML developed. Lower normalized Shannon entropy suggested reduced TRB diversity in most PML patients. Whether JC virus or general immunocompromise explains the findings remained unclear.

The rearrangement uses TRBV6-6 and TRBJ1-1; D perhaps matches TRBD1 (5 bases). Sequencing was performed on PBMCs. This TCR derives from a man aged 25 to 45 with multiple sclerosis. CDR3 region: CASSSGLANTEAFF. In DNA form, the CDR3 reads TGTGCCAGCAGCTCAGGGTTAGCGAACACTGAAGCTTTCTTT.